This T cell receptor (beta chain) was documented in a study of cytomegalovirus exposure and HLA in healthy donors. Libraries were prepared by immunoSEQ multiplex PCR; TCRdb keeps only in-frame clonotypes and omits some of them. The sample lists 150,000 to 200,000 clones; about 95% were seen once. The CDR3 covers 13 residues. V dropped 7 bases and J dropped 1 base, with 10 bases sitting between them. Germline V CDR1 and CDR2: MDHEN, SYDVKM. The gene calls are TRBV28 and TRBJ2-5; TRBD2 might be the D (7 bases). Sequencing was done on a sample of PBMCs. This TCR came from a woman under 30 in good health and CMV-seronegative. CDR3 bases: TGTGCCAGCATGAGGGGGGGCCAAGAGACCCAGTACTTC. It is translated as CASMRGGQETQYF.